This T cell receptor beta chain was identified during a study of beta chain features in type 1 diabetes. Study information: The examined sorted cells totaled about 110 million across samples.

On this clone: Its specificity is not known.

Germline-derived CDR1 and CDR2 are SGDLS and YYNGEE. V shed 4 bases and J 7 bases; nucleotides not matched to a gene: 5. The CDR3 is made up of 13 amino acids. Expressed TCRB transcripts were sequenced, since all the RNA that had been isolated was reverse transcribed. Repertoires were generated with immunoSEQ multiplex PCR, while TCRdb's copy carries only in-frame clones and drops some. The sample lists around 400,000 clones, less than 15% occurring once. Findings and limits, study-wide: Possibly, sequencing cDNA over-represented cells that had high TCR expression levels.

It was via CD45RO/CCR7/CD25/CD127/CD95/CD27 that CD4+ naive, central memory, regulatory and stem cell-like memory cells were sorted. In all sorted populations, purity surpassed 95%. The clonotype comes from a woman aged 18-29 years in good health. V gene TRBV9 combines with J gene TRBJ1-1; 9 bases agree with TRBD1. Input material: naive CD4+ T cells from blood. CDR3 sequence (DNA): TGTGCCAGCAGCTCCTGGACAGGGGTTGAAGCTTTCTTT. This codes for CASSSWTGVEAFF.